Below are 10 T cell receptor beta chains sequenced from a single sample in a study of identical twins. TCRdb reprocessed the 5' RACE reads via MiXCR and lists one record per CDR3 protein. The sample records fewer than 500,000 distinct CDR3 sequences, roughly an eighth being singletons. The data were also submitted as part of a second study, on yellow fever vaccine responses in identical twins.

The specimen sequenced was CD4+ T cells sorted from blood. These TCRs come from a young woman in good health.

This clonotype was seen many times. This sequence joins TRBV24-1 and TRBJ2-1; maybe TRBD1 (6 bases). CDR3 length equals 12 residues. The V gene lost 7 bases and the J gene lost 7 bases, with 10 bases spanning the gap. Per the germline V gene, CDR1 is KGHDR and CDR2 is SFDVKD. Here the CDR3 DNA reads TGTGCCACCAGCCCCAGGGGTAATGAGCAGTTCTTC. This gives the protein CATSPRGNEQFF.

This clonotype was counted a few times. The gene calls are TRBV12-3 or TRBV12-4 and TRBJ2-7; TRBD2 matches at 11 bases. The CDR3 loop spans 15 amino acids. Trimming removed 3 bases from V and 0 bases from J; junction bases left unmatched: 1. The chain's CDR3 is CASSFSGGASYEQYF. The DNA of the CDR3 is TGTGCCAGCAGTTTTAGCGGGGGGGCCTCCTACGAGCAGTACTTC.

CDR3 sequence (DNA): TGCGCCAGCAGTCCGCACAGGGAGGTCACTGGGGCCAACGTCCTGACTTTC. It codes for CASSPHREVTGANVLTF. The chain joins TRBV23-1 to TRBJ2-6, with D tentatively TRBD1 or TRBD2 (6 bases each). TRBV23-1 is designated an ORF whose function remains uncertain. The V end was cut by 4 bases, the J end by 2 bases, with 15 bases between. The CDR3 runs to 17 residues.

This clonotype showed up just a few times. The V and J genes are TRBV28 and TRBJ2-3; perhaps TRBD1 as D (6 bases). CDR1 is MDHEN and CDR2 is SYDVKM in the germline V gene. Trimming cost V 10 bases and J 3 bases, with 14 bases left between them. This CDR3 comprises 13 residues. The DNA of the CDR3 is TGTGCCACCGGGAACAGGGCTACAGATACGCAGTATTTT. It is translated as CATGNRATDTQYF.

The V and J genes are TRBV7-9 and TRBJ1-1, with D uncertain. Germline V gene data show CDR1 as SEHNR and CDR2 as FQNEAQ (reference sequence). Trimming stripped 5 bases from V and 11 bases from J, with 15 bases between. CDR3 length: 12 residues. The CDR3 bases are TGTGCCAGCAGCCCCTCGGGGTTCTATGCTTTCTTT. Protein sequence: CASSPSGFYAFF.

This clonotype showed up many times. The chain links TRBV5-6 to TRBJ2-1, with TRBD2 matching over 13 bases. Germline values: CDR1 SGHDT, CDR2 YYEEEE. V dropped 2 bases and J dropped 4; count of bases not matched to a gene: 6. The CDR3 consists of 17 residues. The CDR3 nucleotides are TGTGCCAGCAGCTTTATACTAGCGGGAGGGCCATACAATGAGCAGTTCTTC. The encoded protein is CASSFILAGGPYNEQFF.

The chain employs TRBV20-1 and TRBJ2-3, with no clear D. Germline V gene lookup returns CDR1 DFQATT and CDR2 SNEGSKA (reference sequence). Trimming pared 6 bases from V and 11 bases from J, leaving 21 bases between. The length of the CDR3 is 13 residues. CDR3 DNA: TGCAGTGCCACTGAACCGCCCCGGAAAATGCAGTATTTT. Translated: CSATEPPRKMQYF.

This clonotype turned up a few times. The gene calls are TRBV29-1 and TRBJ1-4; D gene ambiguous. Per germline, CDR1 SQVTM and CDR2 ANQGSEA. The V end was cut by 5 bases, the J end by 8 bases, with 15 bases between. The CDR3 length is 13 residues. CDR3 loop: CSVKVWGNEKLFF. In nucleotides, the CDR3 is TGCAGCGTTAAAGTCTGGGGTAACGAAAAACTGTTTTTT.

This clonotype was seen ten or more times. The chain carries TRBV6-6 and TRBJ2-3; D gene uncertain. Trimming took off 6 bases at V and 2 bases at J, with 6 bases between the two ends. Germline values: CDR1 MNHNY, CDR2 SVGAGI (reference sequence). The CDR3 spans 12 residues. The CDR3 nucleotides are TGTGCCAGCAGGAGTAACACAGATACGCAGTATTTT. Its translation: CASRSNTDTQYF.

Only a few counts were recorded for this clonotype. The chain has TRBV12-3 or TRBV12-4 and TRBJ2-3, with D perhaps being TRBD1 or TRBD2 (5 bases each). The V and J ends lost 5 bases and 8 bases respectively, with 23 bases between them. CDR3 size: 16 residues. As DNA, the CDR3 is TGTGCCAGCAGTCTAGGGACCGCCGGGGTACTTGGTACGCAGTATTTT. It is translated as CASSLGTAGVLGTQYF.